This entry concerns a single T cell receptor (beta chain). V was pared by 1 base and J by 0 bases, with 9 bases between. Germline V gene lookup returns CDR1 SGHTA and CDR2 FQGNSA. CDR3 length equals 16 residues. These data are taken from a study of blood T cells in healthy people across ages. Combining a sample-barcoded 5' primer with a J-beta primer mix, a second PCR ran for roughly 7 to 11 cycles. MiXCR was run by TCRdb on the 5' RACE reads, yielding one entry per CDR3 protein. The table has 550,000 to 600,000 distinct CDR3 sequences, about 25% seen once. The chain has TRBV7-2 and TRBJ2-2; either TRBD1 or TRBD2 may supply D (5 bases each). The sequenced sample was blood. The sequence derives from a woman between 65 and 79 years old in good health. The CDR3 is CASSLVGTPNTGELFF. The CDR3 nucleotides read TGTGCCAGCAGCTTAGTAGGGACCCCGAACACCGGGGAGCTGTTTTTT.